The present T cell receptor beta chain was sequenced within a study of cytomegalovirus exposure and HLA in healthy donors. Study conclusions and caveats: Analysis performed later showed TCR beta chains linked to HLA being more clonally expanded than equally common others. Several of the most significant clusters appeared, in a later analysis, to be linked to common viral pathogens. Presence/absence analyses rested on an assumption that sequencing depth was roughly uniform across donors. Overall, roughly 150 TCR beta chains were annotated as cytomegalovirus-associated.

To note about this clone: What it binds is not known.

The PCR made use of 60 Vbeta and 13 Jbeta primers. The method was immunoSEQ multiplex PCR; TCRdb's version includes in-frame clones alone and lacks a portion of them. Here the sample spans under 110,000 clones, about 70% being singletons. There are 13 residues in the CDR3. V lost 4 bases and J 6 bases, leaving 9 bases between the germline ends. CDR1 is SGHTA and CDR2 is FQGTGA in the germline V gene. The sample was PBMCs. The receptor's source is a female donor in good health and CMV-seronegative. V usage is TRBV7-3 and J usage is TRBJ2-2, with a tentative D call TRBD1 (6 bases). CDR3 DNA sequence: TGTGCCAGCAGCTGGACAGCGTCCGGGGAGCTGTTTTTT. Translation gives CASSWTASGELFF. The whole variable domain, filled in from reference TRBV7-3 and TRBJ2-2, reads GAGVSQTPSNKVTEKGKYVELRCDPISGHTALYWYRQSLGQGPEFLIYFQGTGAADDSGLPNDRFFAVRPEGSVSTLKIQRTERGDSAVYLCASSWTASGELFFGEGSRLTVL.